The 13 T cell receptor beta chains below were found in one sample sequenced in a study of blood T cell repertoires in COVID-19. Libraries were prepared by immunoSEQ multiplex PCR; TCRdb keeps only in-frame clonotypes and omits some of them. The table includes 60,000 to 85,000 clones, around 75% detected once. Sequencing was done on a sample of peripheral blood. These receptors all stem from an older man with acute or convalescent COVID-19.

Points on this clone: This CDR3 is also generated by other DNA sequences in the sample. The J gene is TRBJ2-2, the V gene TRBV5-1; 13 nucleotides match TRBD2. The CDR3 has 16 residues. Germline V gives CDR1 SGHRS, CDR2 YFSETQ. V shed 4 bases, J shed 6 bases, and the junction held 6 bases outside the gene matches. CDR3 bases: TGCGCCAGCAGCATCTCTACTAGCGGGAGGGCCGGGGAGCTGTTTTTT. The encoded protein is CASSISTSGRAGELFF.

The chain combines TRBV6-2 or TRBV6-3 with TRBJ2-4; 8 bases match TRBD1. J gave up 4 bases and V 6 bases, and 2 bases lay outside the gene matches. The CDR3 runs to 13 residues. Germline V lookup: CDR1 MNHEY, CDR2 SVGEGT. CDR3 sequence: CASSRQGKNIQYF. The CDR3 DNA is TGTGCCAGCAGCAGACAGGGGAAAAACATTCAGTACTTC.

This chain connects TRBV29-1 to TRBJ2-3, with TRBD2 matching over 9 bases. Germline V CDR1 and CDR2: SQVTM, ANQGSEA. This CDR3 has 13 residues. V was clipped by 4 bases and J by 2 bases; unmatched bases: 1. The CDR3 reads CSVASGVTDTQYF. The CDR3 nucleotides read TGCAGCGTTGCTAGCGGGGTCACAGATACGCAGTATTTT.

V usage is TRBV18 and J usage is TRBJ1-2; possible D gene TRBD1, 6 bases. The germline V gene encodes CDR1 KGHSH and CDR2 LQKENI. CDR3 length equals 14 residues. Trimming left V 2 bases short and J 5 bases short, with 12 bases between. CDR3 loop: CASSPSGQGYGYTF. As DNA, the CDR3 is TGTGCCAGCTCACCATCCGGGCAGGGGTATGGCTACACCTTC.

J is TRBJ2-7 and V is TRBV9; 8 nucleotides match TRBD2. Germline V gene lookup returns CDR1 SGDLS and CDR2 YYNGEE. This CDR3 is built from 15 residues. V shed 6 bases, J shed 6 bases, and the junction held 14 bases outside the gene matches. Written as DNA, the CDR3 is TGTGCCAGCACCCGGGAGGGTCCCCCCCACTGCGAGCAGTACTTC. Translating gives CASTREGPPHCEQYF.

The V and J genes are TRBV15 and TRBJ2-7, with 10 bases that match TRBD2. Trimming at V came to 1 base and at J to 6 bases, leaving 6 bases not matched to a gene. In germline, CDR1 is LNHNV, CDR2 YYDKDF (reference sequence). The CDR3 spans 15 residues. CDR3 DNA sequence: TGTGCCACCAGCAGAGTCAGCGGGAGGGCCGGCGAGCAGTACTTC. Translating it yields CATSRVSGRAGEQYF.

The J gene is TRBJ1-6, the V gene TRBV25-1; TRBD1 might be the D (5 bases). Germline CDR1 is MGHDK and CDR2 is SYGVNS. This CDR3 spans 14 amino acids. Trimming took off 3 bases at V and 10 bases at J, with 13 bases between the two ends. The CDR3 region is CASSDSGMASPLHF. CDR3 DNA: TGTGCCAGCAGTGATTCAGGGATGGCCTCACCCCTCCACTTT.

The chain joins TRBV9 to TRBJ1-4; D uncertain. Germline-derived CDR1 and CDR2 are SGDLS and YYNGEE. The germline V and J ends were trimmed by 0 bases and 7 bases, with 10 bases remaining between them. The CDR3 consists of 14 residues. The CDR3 loop is CASSVDWGGEKLFF. Here the CDR3 DNA reads TGTGCCAGCAGCGTAGATTGGGGAGGTGAAAAACTGTTTTTT.

The chain employs TRBV10-3 and TRBJ2-1; 9 bases fit TRBD1. With V trimmed by 5 bases and J by 9 bases, 14 bases remained unmatched. This CDR3 region has 16 residues. Germline V gene sequence: CDR1 ENHRY, CDR2 SYGVKD. The CDR3 loop is CAISLQGAPATGEQFF. In DNA form, the CDR3 reads TGTGCCATCAGTCTACAGGGGGCGCCAGCTACGGGTGAGCAGTTCTTC.

CDR3 nucleotide sequence: TGTGCCAGCAGCCGTGAGGTTTCCTACAATGAGCAGTTCTTC. The encoded protein is CASSREVSYNEQFF. The chain joins TRBV3-1 (or the pseudogene TRBV3-2) to TRBJ2-1, with D hard to call. In germline, CDR1 is LGHDT, CDR2 YNNKEL (reference sequence). Between the trimmed V and J ends, which lost 4 bases and 1 base, there was a span of 8 bases. CDR3 size: 14 residues.

The rearrangement joins TRBV7-2 to TRBJ1-6, with D perhaps TRBD1 (5 bases). V dropped 3 bases and J dropped 0 bases, with 12 bases sitting between them. The length of the CDR3 is 17 residues. Germline CDR1 SGHTA, CDR2 FQGNSA. The CDR3 DNA is TGTGCCAGCAGCTTTGAACAGGCCCCCTCCTATAATTCACCCCTCCACTTT. It encodes CASSFEQAPSYNSPLHF.

Comment on this clone: Distinct nucleotide sequences in the sample also encode this CDR3. The genes are TRBV19 and TRBJ1-5; TRBD1 is a possible D gene (5 bases). Trimming took 4 bases from V and 1 from J, leaving 8 bases between them. CDR1 and CDR2 (germline): LNHDA, SQIVND (reference sequence). The CDR3 covers 14 residues. The chain's CDR3 is CASSRGGSNQPQHF. CDR3 in DNA: TGTGCCAGTAGTAGGGGGGGAAGCAATCAGCCCCAGCATTTT.

The V and J genes are TRBV5-1 and TRBJ1-3; D uncertain. CDR3 size: 14 residues. Germline CDR1 and CDR2: SGHRS and YFSETQ. V was shortened by 0 bases and J by 4 bases, with 8 bases between the two germline ends. This CDR3 is CASSLDQVGNTIYF. CDR3 sequence (DNA): TGCGCCAGCAGCTTGGATCAGGTCGGAAACACCATATATTTT.